One and the same sample provided the 29 T cell receptor beta chains below, sequenced in a study of monozygotic twins with inflammatory bowel disease (dated by TCRdb to the late 2010s). The library was obtained by 5' RACE. The instrument was an Illumina HiSeq 2500. Each CDR3 protein sequence appears as one entry after TCRdb reprocessed the reads, and no DNA is included. The table for this sample lists about 160,000 distinct CDR3 sequences. 2% to 2.5% of the sample goes to the ten largest clones. Sequencing was done on a sample of blood. These receptors were taken from a human donor with ulcerative colitis or Crohn's disease, or a healthy co-twin of an affected twin (not recorded which).

The V and J genes are TRBV7-9 and TRBJ2-7. The V gene's germline CDR1 is SEHNR and CDR2 FQNEAQ (reference sequence). The CDR3 extends over 14 amino acids. CDR3 amino acids: CAGSLFTTGDEQYF.

V gene TRBV5-1 combines with J gene TRBJ2-5; without DNA, the TCRdb call of TRBD2 cannot be checked. The CDR3 is 14 amino acids. The germline V gene encodes CDR1 SGHRS and CDR2 YFSETQ. The CDR3 sequence: CASSGGSRGETQYF.

CDR3 sequence: CASSFLLGQGRYEQYF. This chain joins TRBV12-3 or TRBV12-4 and TRBJ2-7; the D call from TCRdb, TRBD1, cannot be confirmed without DNA. This CDR3 spans 16 amino acids.

The V and J genes are TRBV9 and TRBJ2-7; TCRdb names TRBD2, which stays unverified in the absence of DNA. The germline V gene has CDR1 SGDLS and CDR2 YYNGEE. CDR3 length equals 17 residues. CDR3 sequence reads: CASSVGPTWGGGYEQYF. The variable domain in full, with the rest retrieved from reference TRBV9 and TRBJ2-7, is DSGVTQTPKHLITATGQRVTLRCSPRSGDLSVYWYQQSLDQGLQFLIQYYNGEERAKGNILERFSAQQFPDLHSELNLSSLELGDSALYFCASSVGPTWGGGYEQYFGPGTRLTVT.

This chain connects TRBV10-3 to TRBJ2-2. Germline V gene sequence: CDR1 ENHRY, CDR2 SYGVKD. The CDR3 totals 13 residues. CDR3 protein: CAIRRTNTGELFF.

The chain uses TRBV5-5 and TRBJ2-4; the TCRdb call, TRBD1, lacks DNA for checking. The CDR3 extends over 13 amino acids. Germline assignment: CDR1 SGHKS and CDR2 YYEKEE (reference sequence). The CDR3 sequence is CASSLRGASIQYF. Combining the CDR3 with reference TRBV5-5 and TRBJ2-4 gives the whole variable domain DAGVTQSPTHLIKTRGQQVTLRCSPISGHKSVSWYQQVLGQGPQFIFQYYEKEERGRGNFPDRFSARQFPNYSSELNVNALLLGDSALYLCASSLRGASIQYFGAGTRLSVL.

The chain uses TRBV7-2 and TRBJ2-5; TCRdb's D call of TRBD2 is untestable without DNA. Germline CDR1 and CDR2: SGHTA and FQGNSA. CDR3 length: 15 residues. CDR3 in amino acids: CASSLPSGGAETQYF.

This chain connects TRBV18 to TRBJ2-1; TCRdb gives TRBD2 as the D gene, but with no DNA this cannot be confirmed. The CDR3 covers 14 residues. CDR1 and CDR2 (germline): KGHSH, LQKENI. CDR3 sequence reads: CASSGSARNDEQFF.

The chain carries TRBV28 and TRBJ2-6; the D call of TRBD1 rests on TCRdb alone, since no DNA is present to check it. The germline CDR1 and CDR2 sequences are MDHEN and SYDVKM. This CDR3 is built from 17 residues. The CDR3 sequence: CASSPGTGGSGANVLTF.

The chain combines TRBV6-4 with TRBJ2-6. The V gene's germline CDR1 is MRHNA and CDR2 SNTAGT. This CDR3 region has 16 residues. This CDR3 is CASSRSGSSGANVLTF.

This chain joins TRBV5-1 and TRBJ2-1; the D call from TCRdb, TRBD1, cannot be confirmed without DNA. CDR3 length equals 15 residues. The germline V gene has CDR1 SGHRS and CDR2 YFSETQ. The CDR3: CASSSEDRGLNEQFF.

V and J are TRBV5-4 and TRBJ1-3; the TCRdb D gene call, TRBD1, has no DNA to confirm it. The CDR3 runs to 14 residues. Germline CDR1 reads SGHNT; CDR2 reads YYREEE (reference sequence). This CDR3 reads CASSHDRAGNTIYF.

The genes are TRBV4-2 and TRBJ2-1. Germline-derived CDR1 and CDR2 are LGHNA and YNFKEQ. The CDR3 sequence is 13 residues long. This CDR3 is CASSQVLYNEQFF.

The chain links TRBV5-4 to TRBJ2-4; TCRdb's assignment of TRBD2 cannot be checked, as there is no DNA. Germline V gives CDR1 SGHNT, CDR2 YYREEE (reference sequence). The CDR3 has 15 residues. Here the CDR3 reads CASSFSGEAKNIQYF.

The chain couples TRBV29-1 to TRBJ2-1; the D call of TRBD1 rests on TCRdb alone, since no DNA is present to check it. In germline, CDR1 is SQVTM, CDR2 ANQGSEA. This CDR3 contains 15 residues. CDR3: CSVVGGTGLYNEQFF.

The chain combines TRBV15 with TRBJ2-1; TCRdb proposes TRBD1, but this gene call is untestable without DNA. Germline lookup yields CDR1 LNHNV and CDR2 YYDKDF (reference sequence). The CDR3 is made up of 17 amino acids. The CDR3 reads CATSRGIGAGANNEQFF.

The genes are TRBV7-2 and TRBJ2-1. Germline values: CDR1 SGHTA, CDR2 FQGNSA. This CDR3 is built from 15 residues. CDR3 residues: CASSLENPVYNEQFF.

J is TRBJ2-7 and V is TRBV28. Looked up from germline, CDR1 is MDHEN and CDR2 is SYDVKM. The CDR3 extends over 11 amino acids. The CDR3 sequence is CASSGTHEQYF.

The rearrangement joins TRBV7-3 to TRBJ2-2; TCRdb indicates TRBD2, and absent DNA this call remains unverified. Germline CDR1 and CDR2: SGHTA and FQGTGA. CDR3 length equals 15 residues. The CDR3 sequence: CASSPRTSGVGELFF.

The V gene is TRBV7-2, the J gene TRBJ2-2; TCRdb picks TRBD2, but there is no DNA to check that call. The CDR3 sequence is 20 residues long. Germline CDR1 reads SGHTA; CDR2 reads FQGNSA. The CDR3 here is CASSFRATGLAGGATGELFF.

The rearrangement links TRBV20-1 to TRBJ2-7; TCRdb's D call, TRBD2, is unchecked because there is no DNA. This CDR3 is built from 16 residues. The germline V gene has CDR1 DFQATT and CDR2 SNEGSKA (reference sequence). The chain's CDR3 is CSARDSPSFYSYEQYF.

The rearrangement links TRBV10-3 to TRBJ2-3; TCRdb proposes TRBD2, but this gene call is untestable without DNA. From germline, CDR1 is ENHRY and CDR2 SYGVKD. This CDR3 region has 15 residues. The CDR3 is CAISDGREYTDTQYF.

The genes are TRBV12-3 or TRBV12-4 and TRBJ1-6; TCRdb's assignment of TRBD1 cannot be checked, as there is no DNA. This CDR3 contains 13 residues. CDR3 sequence reads: CASSFLSQGILHF.

This chain links TRBV6-5 with TRBJ1-4; TCRdb's D call, TRBD1, is unchecked because there is no DNA. CDR1 and CDR2 from the germline V gene are MNHEY and SVGAGI. This CDR3 has 22 residues. The CDR3 spells CASSLTITGEGSSRATNEKLFF.

The V gene is TRBV5-6, the J gene TRBJ2-1. The CDR3 loop spans 17 amino acids. The germline gives CDR1 SGHDT, CDR2 YYEEEE. CDR3 amino acids: CASSRGLTQGSYNEQFF.

The V gene is TRBV5-4, the J gene TRBJ2-7. The CDR3 sequence is 14 residues long. CDR1 and CDR2 from the germline V gene are SGHNT and YYREEE (reference sequence). CDR3: CASSLDPSSYEQYF.

The CDR3 is CASTPSGIYNEQFF. This chain uses TRBV7-8 with TRBJ2-1; the D call from TCRdb, TRBD2, cannot be confirmed without DNA. The germline V gene has CDR1 SGHVS and CDR2 FQNEAQ. The CDR3 loop spans 14 amino acids. Filled out from reference TRBV7-8 and TRBJ2-1, the complete variable domain reads GAGVSQSPRYKVAKRGQDVALRCDPISGHVSLFWYQQALGQGPEFLTYFQNEAQLDKSGLPSDRFFAERPEGSVSTLKIQRTQQEDSAVYLCASTPSGIYNEQFFGPGTRLTVL.

The J gene is TRBJ2-7, the V gene TRBV11-2; TCRdb's assignment of TRBD1 cannot be checked, as there is no DNA. The germline CDR1 and CDR2 sequences are SGHAT and FQNNGV. The CDR3 spans 13 residues. CDR3 in amino acids: CASSLDRDHEQYF.

The chain links TRBV20-1 to TRBJ2-2; TCRdb's D gene call, TRBD2, goes unchecked for lack of DNA. The CDR3 length is 19 residues. The germline V gene encodes CDR1 DFQATT and CDR2 SNEGSKA (reference sequence). Here the CDR3 reads CSAREPAGGPWGNTGELFF.